One sample yielded the 25 T cell receptor beta chains listed below, sequenced in a study of T cells in Graves' hyperthyroidism and ophthalmopathy. RNA transcripts yielded amplified TCR beta CDR3 regions. The TCR CDR3 was amplified in a first-round RT-PCR using the HTBI primer set. TCRdb analysed the multiplex PCR reads with MiXCR anew, one entry per CDR3 protein. The data hold about 720,000 distinct CDR3 sequences, with 16% observed a single time. The specimen was blood. The receptor source for this set is a man aged 18 to 29 with Graves' hyperthyroidism.

This clonotype was counted a few times. The gene calls are TRBV9 and TRBJ2-2; D assignment may be TRBD1 or TRBD2 (5 bases each). In germline, CDR1 is SGDLS, CDR2 YYNGEE. CDR3 length equals 13 residues. V was trimmed by 1 base and J by 6 bases, leaving 7 bases between them. CDR3 region: CASSVQGAGELFF. CDR3 DNA: TGTGCCAGCAGCGTACAGGGAGCCGGGGAGCTGTTTTTT.

The chain combines TRBV19 with TRBJ1-2; 7 bases match TRBD1. The CDR3 runs 15 residues. The germline V gene encodes CDR1 LNHDA and CDR2 SQIVND (reference sequence). The junction had 6 bases not matched to a gene; V was cut back by 4 bases and J by 1 base. CDR3 in DNA: TGTGCCAGTAGTAGGACGACAGGGCTTAACTATGGCTACACCTTC. As protein: CASSRTTGLNYGYTF.

V gene TRBV6-1 combines with J gene TRBJ2-5; 11 bases line up with TRBD2. The germline gives CDR1 MNHNS, CDR2 SASEGT. The CDR3 spans 17 residues. V was clipped by 8 bases and J by 0 bases; unmatched bases: 11. The CDR3 sequence: CASLRLAGYRDQETQYF. In DNA form, the CDR3 reads TGTGCCAGCCTTCGACTAGCGGGGTATAGGGACCAAGAGACCCAGTACTTC.

In its sample, this clonotype was seen a few times. The chain joins TRBV2 to TRBJ1-1; no clear D gene. V shed 7 bases and J shed 4 bases, with 7 bases lying between them. Germline CDR1 is SNHLY and CDR2 is FYNNEI. This CDR3 comprises 11 residues. The CDR3 bases are TGTGCCAGCATCGGCGGCACTGAAGCTTTCTTT. This sequence encodes CASIGGTEAFF.

This clonotype was recorded many times. J is TRBJ2-7 and V is TRBV6-1, with TRBD1 matching over 8 bases. The CDR3 runs 13 residues. V trimming: 7 bases; J trimming: 6 bases; junction bases outside the gene matches: 8. CDR1 is MNHNS, CDR2 SASEGT, per germline. CDR3 in DNA: TGTGCCAGCAAACGGACAGGGTTTAGCGAGCAGTACTTC. This sequence encodes CASKRTGFSEQYF.

This clonotype was counted many times. The chain employs TRBV6-2 or TRBV6-3 and TRBJ1-1, with 9 bases matching TRBD1. The CDR3 contains 14 residues. Trimming at V came to 4 bases and at J to 1 base, leaving 1 base not matched to a gene. Germline CDR1 MNHEY, CDR2 SVGEGT. For the CDR3, the DNA is TGTGCCAGCAGTTCGACAGGGGGGAACACTGAAGCTTTCTTT. Amino acid sequence: CASSSTGGNTEAFF.

The sample holds many counts of this clonotype. The J gene is TRBJ2-1, the V gene TRBV29-1, with TRBD2 matching 9 bases. The CDR3 sequence is 12 residues long. The ends lost 6 bases at V and 9 bases at J; junction bases unmatched: 6. The germline gives CDR1 SQVTM, CDR2 ANQGSEA. The CDR3 nucleotides are TGCAGCGTAGGGGTAGCGGGAGCTGAGCAGTTCTTC. Its protein is CSVGVAGAEQFF.

The chain combines TRBV18 with TRBJ2-3; unclear D gene. CDR1 KGHSH and CDR2 LQKENI come from the germline V gene. Trimming took off 0 bases at V and 6 bases at J, with 13 bases between the two ends. There are 15 residues in the CDR3. CDR3 in amino acids: CASSPPGLGGDTQYF. The CDR3 nucleotides read TGTGCCAGCTCACCACCGGGTCTGGGTGGGGATACGCAGTATTTT.

A word on this clonotype: At one of its ends the junction is not consistent with the germline gene, which may arise from a read error. V and J are TRBV19 and TRBJ2-2, with 7 bases lining up with TRBD2. From germline, CDR1 is LNHDA and CDR2 SQIVND (reference sequence). CDR3 length: 15 amino acids. The CDR3, as DNA: TGTACCAGTAGTGACGTAGCGGGGAACACCGGGGAGCTGTTTTTT. The encoded protein is CTSSDVAGNTGELFF.

As regards this clonotype: Germline is not matched at one junction end, which may reflect a read error. The CDR3 is CSATRLAGKSIQYF. The CDR3 bases are TGCAGTGCTACCCGACTAGCGGGTAAAAGCATTCAGTACTTC. The rearrangement joins TRBV20-1 to TRBJ2-4; 10 nucleotides match TRBD2. Germline values: CDR1 DFQATT, CDR2 SNEGSKA (reference sequence). The CDR3 runs to 14 residues.

This clonotype has at least ten counts. The chain combines TRBV7-2 with TRBJ2-1, with D unclear. CDR1 is SGHTA and CDR2 is FQGNSA in the germline V gene. Trimming took off 7 bases at V and 1 base at J, with 5 bases between the two ends. The CDR3 consists of 12 residues. The CDR3 DNA is TGTGCCAGCACGTCTTCCTACAATGAGCAGTTCTTC. Translating gives CASTSSYNEQFF.

This clonotype was detected many times. The chain links TRBV19 to TRBJ2-3; 9 nucleotides agree with TRBD2. This CDR3 is 18 amino acids long. Germline CDR1 and CDR2: LNHDA and SQIVND (reference sequence). V was clipped by 6 bases and J by 0 bases; unmatched bases: 13. DNA of the CDR3: TGTGCCAGTAGCCTCGGGGATAGCGGGAGTACTAGCACAGATACGCAGTATTTT. Its translation: CASSLGDSGSTSTDTQYF.

The table lists this clonotype with many counts. This chain links TRBV18 with TRBJ1-5, with 8 bases aligning to TRBD1. The CDR3 covers 16 residues. CDR1 and CDR2 (germline): KGHSH, LQKENI. With V trimmed by 5 bases and J by 0 bases, 6 bases remained unmatched. The CDR3, as DNA: TGTGCCAGCTCAAGAGGACAGGGCCTTAGCAATCAGCCCCAGCATTTT. Its protein product is CASSRGQGLSNQPQHF. The whole variable domain, filled in from reference TRBV18 and TRBJ1-5, reads NAGVMQNPRHLVRRRGQEARLRCSPMKGHSHVYWYRQLPEEGLKFMVYLQKENIIDESGMPKERFSAEFPKEGPSILRIQQVVRGDSAAYFCASSRGQGLSNQPQHFGDGTRLSIL.

This clonotype was seen only a few times. This sequence joins TRBV14 and TRBJ1-2; no clear D gene. CDR1 is SGHDN, CDR2 FVKESK, per germline. Between the trimmed V and J ends, which lost 3 bases and 3 bases, there was a span of 11 bases. The CDR3 has 14 residues. The CDR3 DNA reads as TGTGCCAGCAGCCAGTACCCAATTGACTATGGCTACACCTTC. Its protein product is CASSQYPIDYGYTF.

This clonotype showed up many times. The chain employs TRBV20-1 and TRBJ2-3; possible D gene TRBD2, 6 bases. The CDR3 length is 15 residues. Trimming cost V 1 base and J 0 bases, with 11 bases left between them. Germline CDR1 reads DFQATT; CDR2 reads SNEGSKA (reference sequence). Here the CDR3 DNA reads TGCAGTGCTAGAGGTCCGACTAGGAGCACAGATACGCAGTATTTT. Its protein product is CSARGPTRSTDTQYF.

The rearrangement joins TRBV30 to TRBJ1-4; 8 nucleotides line up with TRBD1. Germline CDR1 GTSNPN, CDR2 SVGIG (reference sequence). J was trimmed by 8 bases and V by 5 bases; bases with no gene match: 7. This CDR3 spans 13 amino acids. In DNA form, the CDR3 reads TGTGCCTGGGCCCTCCCAGGGGGCGAAAAACTGTTTTTT. As protein: CAWALPGGEKLFF.

V usage is TRBV19 and J usage is TRBJ2-7; D is unclear. The CDR3 has 16 residues. V was trimmed by 5 bases and J by 3 bases, leaving 20 bases between them. In germline, CDR1 is LNHDA, CDR2 SQIVND (reference sequence). In DNA, the CDR3 is TGTGCCAGTAGTCCTCGAGGTCGCGTCACGAACTACGAGCAGTACTTC. Translating it yields CASSPRGRVTNYEQYF.

A remark on this clonotype: This may come from a read error, since a much larger clone is one base off. The chain links TRBV12-3 or TRBV12-4 to TRBJ1-2; D perhaps matches TRBD1 (5 bases). This CDR3 is 13 amino acids long. This chain's CDR3 is CAGSPTESLGYTF. Written as DNA, the CDR3 is TGTGCCGGCAGCCCGACAGAATCCCTTGGCTACACCTTC.

This clonotype was seen at least ten times. The CDR3 bases are TGTGCCACCAGCACACCCCCGACAGGGGGCTTAGACAATGAGCAGTTCTTC. Protein: CATSTPPTGGLDNEQFF. The genes are TRBV15 and TRBJ2-1; TRBD1 matches 10 bases. The CDR3 length is 17 residues. V dropped 4 bases and J dropped 5; count of bases not matched to a gene: 11. CDR1 LNHNV and CDR2 YYDKDF come from the germline V gene (reference sequence).

This clonotype has ten or more counts. The chain links TRBV2 to TRBJ2-1; 13 bases map to TRBD2. The CDR3 consists of 18 residues. Germline-derived CDR1 and CDR2 are SNHLY and FYNNEI. V lost 2 bases and J lost 6; bases outside the gene matches: 10. This CDR3 reads CASSEKSLGLAGVNEQFF. DNA of the CDR3: TGTGCCAGCAGTGAAAAGTCTCTCGGACTAGCGGGAGTCAATGAGCAGTTCTTC.

The CDR3 DNA reads as TGTGCCAGCAGCCCAAGGGGGACAGGGCATTGGGAGCAGTACTTC. Amino acid sequence: CASSPRGTGHWEQYF. The rearrangement joins TRBV14 to TRBJ2-7; 9 positions agree with TRBD1. Germline lookup yields CDR1 SGHDN and CDR2 FVKESK. V gave up 4 bases and J gave up 7 bases; unmatched junction bases: 11. The CDR3 sequence is 15 residues long.

This clonotype was observed a few times. The chain couples TRBV7-9 to TRBJ2-7; D gene ambiguous. Trimming stripped 3 bases from V and 0 bases from J, with 12 bases between. This CDR3 region has 15 residues. Germline V CDR1 and CDR2: SEHNR, FQNEAQ (reference sequence). This chain's CDR3 is CASSFSLESSYEQYF. As DNA, the CDR3 is TGTGCCAGCAGCTTTTCCTTGGAAAGCTCCTACGAGCAGTACTTC.

A few counts support this clonotype. This chain joins TRBV6-1 and TRBJ2-3; no definite D call. This CDR3 has 13 amino acids. V was pared by 6 bases and J by 3 bases, with 10 bases between. The germline CDR1 and CDR2 sequences are MNHNS and SASEGT. The DNA of the CDR3 is TGTGCCAGCAGGTCCTTCGTAACAGATACGCAGTATTTT. This codes for CASRSFVTDTQYF.

At least ten counts were recorded for this clonotype. This chain's CDR3 is CASIGTWGIGETQYF. In nucleotides, the CDR3 is TGTGCCAGCATAGGGACTTGGGGGATAGGAGAGACCCAGTACTTC. The rearrangement joins TRBV7-6 to TRBJ2-5, with D possibly being TRBD2 (6 bases). CDR3 length: 15 amino acids. Trimming stripped 7 bases from V and 4 bases from J, with 19 bases between. The germline CDR1 and CDR2 sequences are SGHVS and FNYEAQ.

This clonotype was picked up a small number of times. This chain joins TRBV12-3 or TRBV12-4 and TRBJ2-1, with 9 positions matching TRBD2. The junction had 9 bases not matched to a gene; V was cut back by 3 bases and J by 6 bases. The length of the CDR3 is 16 residues. The CDR3 region is CASSLLKRGAGNEQFF. The CDR3 coding sequence is TGTGCCAGCAGTTTGTTGAAGCGGGGGGCGGGCAATGAGCAGTTCTTC.